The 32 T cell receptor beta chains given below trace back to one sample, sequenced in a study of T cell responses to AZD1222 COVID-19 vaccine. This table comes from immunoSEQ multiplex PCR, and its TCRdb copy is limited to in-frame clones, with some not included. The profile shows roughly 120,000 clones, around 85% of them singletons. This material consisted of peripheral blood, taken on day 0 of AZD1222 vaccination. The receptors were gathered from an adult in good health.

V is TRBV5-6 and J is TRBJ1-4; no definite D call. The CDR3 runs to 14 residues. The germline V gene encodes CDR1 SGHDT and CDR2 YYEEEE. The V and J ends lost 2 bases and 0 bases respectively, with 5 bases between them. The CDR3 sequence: CASSLLTTNEKLFF. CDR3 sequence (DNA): TGTGCCAGCAGCTTATTAACAACTAATGAAAAACTGTTTTTT.

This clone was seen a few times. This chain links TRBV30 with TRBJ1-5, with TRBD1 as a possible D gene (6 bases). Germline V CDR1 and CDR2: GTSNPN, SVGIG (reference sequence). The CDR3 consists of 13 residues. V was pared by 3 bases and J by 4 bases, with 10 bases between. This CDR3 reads CAWRDSRNQPQHF. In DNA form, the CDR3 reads TGTGCCTGGAGGGACAGCCGAAATCAGCCCCAGCATTTT.

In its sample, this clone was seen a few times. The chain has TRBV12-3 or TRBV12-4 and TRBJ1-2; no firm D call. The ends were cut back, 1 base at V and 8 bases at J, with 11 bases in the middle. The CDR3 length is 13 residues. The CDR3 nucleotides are TGTGCCAGCAGTTTAGATTGGGCGCAAGGCTACACCTTC. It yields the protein CASSLDWAQGYTF.

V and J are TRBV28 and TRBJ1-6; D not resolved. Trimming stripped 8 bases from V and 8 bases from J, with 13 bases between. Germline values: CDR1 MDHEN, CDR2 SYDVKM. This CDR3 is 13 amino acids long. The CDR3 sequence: CASRATADSPLHF. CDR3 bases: TGTGCCAGCCGGGCCACCGCGGATTCACCCCTCCACTTT.

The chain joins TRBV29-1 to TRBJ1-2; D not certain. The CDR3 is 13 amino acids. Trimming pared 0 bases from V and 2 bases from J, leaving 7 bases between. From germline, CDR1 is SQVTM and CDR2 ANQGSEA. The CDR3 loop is CSVEDPRNYGYTF. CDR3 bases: TGCAGCGTTGAAGATCCCAGGAACTATGGCTACACCTTC.

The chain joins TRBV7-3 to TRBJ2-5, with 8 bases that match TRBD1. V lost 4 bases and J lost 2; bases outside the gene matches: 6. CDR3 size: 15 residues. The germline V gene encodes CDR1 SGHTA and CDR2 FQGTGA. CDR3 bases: TGTGCCAGCAGCTCAGGACAGGGACGGCAAGAGACCCAGTACTTC. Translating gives CASSSGQGRQETQYF.

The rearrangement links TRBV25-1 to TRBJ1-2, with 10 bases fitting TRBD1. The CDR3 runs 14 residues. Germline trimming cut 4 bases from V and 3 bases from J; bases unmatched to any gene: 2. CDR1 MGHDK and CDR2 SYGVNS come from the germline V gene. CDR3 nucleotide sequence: TGTGCCAGCAGTGCTGGGACAGGGGACTATGGCTACACCTTC. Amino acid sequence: CASSAGTGDYGYTF.

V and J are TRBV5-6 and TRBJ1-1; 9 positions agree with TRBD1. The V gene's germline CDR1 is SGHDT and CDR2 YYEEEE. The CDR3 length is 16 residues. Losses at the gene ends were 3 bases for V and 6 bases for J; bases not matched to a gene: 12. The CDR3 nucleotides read TGTGCCAGCAGCTCGGACAGGGGAGGGGGTATCGCTGAAGCTTTCTTT. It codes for CASSSDRGGGIAEAFF.

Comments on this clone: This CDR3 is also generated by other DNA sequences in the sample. The CDR3 nucleotides read TGTGCCAGCGGAACCTACTCTGGAAACACCATATATTTT. It specifies CASGTYSGNTIYF. The chain employs TRBV28 and TRBJ1-3; D remains unclear. Germline V gives CDR1 MDHEN, CDR2 SYDVKM. Trimming took off 8 bases at V and 0 bases at J, with 8 bases between the two ends. This CDR3 has 13 residues.

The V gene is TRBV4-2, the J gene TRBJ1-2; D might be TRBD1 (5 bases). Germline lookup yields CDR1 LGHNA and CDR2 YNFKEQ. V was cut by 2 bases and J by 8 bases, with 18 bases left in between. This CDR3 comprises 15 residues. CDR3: CASSQTTLGGAGYTF. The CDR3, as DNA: TGTGCCAGCAGCCAAACTACTTTGGGAGGGGCGGGCTACACCTTC.

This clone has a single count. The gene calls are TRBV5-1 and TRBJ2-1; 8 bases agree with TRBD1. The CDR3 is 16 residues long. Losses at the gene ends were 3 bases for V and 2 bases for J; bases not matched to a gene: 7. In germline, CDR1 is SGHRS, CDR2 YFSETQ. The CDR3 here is CASSSDRVRAYNEQFF. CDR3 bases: TGCGCCAGCAGCTCGGACAGGGTGAGGGCCTACAATGAGCAGTTCTTC.

The CDR3 reads CAINGQGYNSPLHF. Written as DNA, the CDR3 is TGTGCCATCAATGGACAGGGATATAATTCACCCCTCCACTTT. The V and J genes are TRBV10-3 and TRBJ1-6; 8 bases agree with TRBD1. Trimming at V came to 7 bases and at J to 4 bases, leaving 3 bases not matched to a gene. Germline V lookup: CDR1 ENHRY, CDR2 SYGVKD. The CDR3 runs to 14 residues.

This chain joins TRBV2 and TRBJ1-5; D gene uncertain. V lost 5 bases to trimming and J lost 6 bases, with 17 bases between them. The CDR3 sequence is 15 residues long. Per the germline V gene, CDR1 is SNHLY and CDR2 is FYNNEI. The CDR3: CASSFGPSEAQPQHF. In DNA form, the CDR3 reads TGTGCCAGCAGTTTCGGACCCTCTGAGGCTCAGCCCCAGCATTTT.

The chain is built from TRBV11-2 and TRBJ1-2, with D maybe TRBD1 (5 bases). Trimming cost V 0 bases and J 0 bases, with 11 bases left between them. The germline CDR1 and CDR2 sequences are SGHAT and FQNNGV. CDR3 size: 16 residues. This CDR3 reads CASSLEDSDANYGYTF. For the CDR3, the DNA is TGTGCCAGCAGCTTAGAAGACAGCGACGCTAACTATGGCTACACCTTC.

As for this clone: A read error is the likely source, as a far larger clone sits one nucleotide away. The CDR3 is CASSWGQSYEQYF. The DNA of the CDR3 is TGTGCCAGCAGCTGGGGACAGAGCTACGAGCAGTACTTC. J is TRBJ2-7 and V is TRBV3-1 (or the pseudogene TRBV3-2); 7 nucleotides agree with TRBD1. This CDR3 is 13 amino acids long. CDR1 is LGHDT, CDR2 YNNKEL, per germline (reference sequence). The J segment lost 3 bases and the V segment lost 5 bases, leaving 4 bases of the junction unmatched.

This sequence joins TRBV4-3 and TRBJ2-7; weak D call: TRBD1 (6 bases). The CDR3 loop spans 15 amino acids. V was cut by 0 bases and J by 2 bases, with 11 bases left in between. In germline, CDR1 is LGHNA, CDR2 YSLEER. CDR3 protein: CASSQEQGQTYEQYF. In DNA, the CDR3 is TGCGCCAGCAGCCAAGAACAGGGACAAACCTACGAGCAGTACTTC.

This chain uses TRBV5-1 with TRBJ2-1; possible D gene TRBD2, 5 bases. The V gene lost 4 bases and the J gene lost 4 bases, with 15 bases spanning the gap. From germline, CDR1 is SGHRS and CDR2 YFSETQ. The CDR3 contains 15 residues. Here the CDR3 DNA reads TGCGCCAGCAGCCCCTTCTCGGGATTGTACAATGAGCAGTTCTTC. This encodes CASSPFSGLYNEQFF. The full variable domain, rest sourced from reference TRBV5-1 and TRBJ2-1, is KAGVTQTPRYLIKTRGQQVTLSCSPISGHRSVSWYQQTPGQGLQFLFEYFSETQRNKGNFPGRFSGRQFSNSRSEMNVSTLELGDSALYLCASSPFSGLYNEQFFGPGTRLTVL.

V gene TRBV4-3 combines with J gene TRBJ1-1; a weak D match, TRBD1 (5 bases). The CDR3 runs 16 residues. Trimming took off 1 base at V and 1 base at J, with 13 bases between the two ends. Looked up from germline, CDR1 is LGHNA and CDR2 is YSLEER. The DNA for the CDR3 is TGCGCCAGCAGCCAAGGGCCGGGGCTGGGGAACACTGAAGCTTTCTTT. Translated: CASSQGPGLGNTEAFF.

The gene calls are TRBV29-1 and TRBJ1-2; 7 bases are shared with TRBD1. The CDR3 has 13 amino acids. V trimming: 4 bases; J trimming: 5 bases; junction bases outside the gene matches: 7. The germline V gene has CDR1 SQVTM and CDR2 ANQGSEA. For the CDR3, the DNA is TGCAGCGTTGGTTTGGGACAGCAATATGGCTACACCTTC. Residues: CSVGLGQQYGYTF.

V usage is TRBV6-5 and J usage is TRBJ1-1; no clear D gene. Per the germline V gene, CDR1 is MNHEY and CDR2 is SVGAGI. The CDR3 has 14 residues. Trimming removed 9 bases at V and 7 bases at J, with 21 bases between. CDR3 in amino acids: CASYPVPTVIEAFF. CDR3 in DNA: TGTGCCAGTTATCCGGTCCCGACTGTGATTGAAGCTTTCTTT.

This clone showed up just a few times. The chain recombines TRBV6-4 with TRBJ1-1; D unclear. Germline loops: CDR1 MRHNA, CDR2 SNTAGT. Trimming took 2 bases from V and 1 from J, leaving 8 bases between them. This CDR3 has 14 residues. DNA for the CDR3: TGTGCCAGCAGTGACCGATCGAGGAACACTGAAGCTTTCTTT. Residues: CASSDRSRNTEAFF.

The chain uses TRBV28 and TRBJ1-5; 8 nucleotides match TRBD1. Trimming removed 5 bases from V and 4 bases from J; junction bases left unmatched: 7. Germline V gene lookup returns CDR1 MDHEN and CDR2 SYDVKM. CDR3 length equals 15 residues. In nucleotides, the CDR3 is TGTGCCAGCAGTCAACAGGGGGTTAGAAATCAGCCCCAGCATTTT. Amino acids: CASSQQGVRNQPQHF.

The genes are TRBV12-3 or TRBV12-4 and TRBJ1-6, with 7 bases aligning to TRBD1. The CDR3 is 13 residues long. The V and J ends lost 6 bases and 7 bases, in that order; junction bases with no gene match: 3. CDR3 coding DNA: TGTGCCAGCAGCGACAGGGTAAATTCACCCCTCCACTTT. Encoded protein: CASSDRVNSPLHF.

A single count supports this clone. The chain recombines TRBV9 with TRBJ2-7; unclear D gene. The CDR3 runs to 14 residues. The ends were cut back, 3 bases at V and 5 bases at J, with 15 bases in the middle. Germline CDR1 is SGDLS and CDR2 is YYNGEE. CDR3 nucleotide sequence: TGTGCCAGCAGCGCCTCAATTGGGTCCCACGAGCAGTACTTC. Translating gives CASSASIGSHEQYF.

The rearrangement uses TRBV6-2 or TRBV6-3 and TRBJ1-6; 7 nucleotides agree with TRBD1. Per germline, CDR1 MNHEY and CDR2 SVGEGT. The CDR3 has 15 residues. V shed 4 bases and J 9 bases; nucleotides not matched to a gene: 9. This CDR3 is CASSSSGTAPSPLHF. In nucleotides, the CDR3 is TGTGCCAGCAGTTCCTCGGGGACAGCACCTTCACCCCTCCACTTT.

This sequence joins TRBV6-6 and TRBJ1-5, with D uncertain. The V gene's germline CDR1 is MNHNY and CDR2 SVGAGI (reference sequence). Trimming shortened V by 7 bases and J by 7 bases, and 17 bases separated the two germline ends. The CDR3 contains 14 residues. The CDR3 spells CASNVTPLGQPQHF. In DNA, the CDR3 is TGTGCCAGCAATGTCACCCCGTTGGGGCAGCCCCAGCATTTT.

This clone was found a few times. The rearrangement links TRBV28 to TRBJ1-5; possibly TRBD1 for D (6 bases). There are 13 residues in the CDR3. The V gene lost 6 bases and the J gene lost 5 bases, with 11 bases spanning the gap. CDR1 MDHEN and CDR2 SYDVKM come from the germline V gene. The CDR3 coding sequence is TGTGCCAGCAGATCTCAGGGGTATCAGCCCCAGCATTTT. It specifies CASRSQGYQPQHF.

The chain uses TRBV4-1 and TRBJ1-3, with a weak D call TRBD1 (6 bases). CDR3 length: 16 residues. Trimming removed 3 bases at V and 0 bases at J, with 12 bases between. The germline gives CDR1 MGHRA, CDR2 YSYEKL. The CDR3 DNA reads TGCGCCAGCAGCCAGGACAGCGAATCCTCTGGAAACACCATATATTTT. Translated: CASSQDSESSGNTIYF.

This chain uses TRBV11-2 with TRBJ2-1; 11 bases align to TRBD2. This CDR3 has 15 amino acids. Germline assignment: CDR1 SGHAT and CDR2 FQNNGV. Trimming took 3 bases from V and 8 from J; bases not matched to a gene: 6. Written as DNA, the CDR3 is TGTGCCAGCAGCTTTTATAGCGGGGGGGCTGATGAGCAGTTCTTC. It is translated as CASSFYSGGADEQFF. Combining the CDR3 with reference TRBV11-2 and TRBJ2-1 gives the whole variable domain EAGVAQSPRYKIIEKRQSVAFWCNPISGHATLYWYQQILGQGPKLLIQFQNNGVVDDSQLPKDRFSAERLKGVDSTLKIQPAKLEDSAVYLCASSFYSGGADEQFFGPGTRLTVL.

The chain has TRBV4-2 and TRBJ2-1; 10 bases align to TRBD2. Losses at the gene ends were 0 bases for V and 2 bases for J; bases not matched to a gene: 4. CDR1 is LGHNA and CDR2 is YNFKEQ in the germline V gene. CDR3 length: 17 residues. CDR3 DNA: TGTGCCAGCAGCCAAGAAGGAGCGGGGGGGCCCTACAATGAGCAGTTCTTC. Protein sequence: CASSQEGAGGPYNEQFF.

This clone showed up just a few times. CDR3 sequence (DNA): TGTGCCAGCAGTTTACCGGAAAGGGCCACCGGGGAGCTGTTTTTT. Amino acids: CASSLPERATGELFF. The rearrangement uses TRBV28 and TRBJ2-2; D is unresolved. V was shortened by 2 bases and J by 4 bases, with 11 bases between the two germline ends. The CDR3 is 15 residues long. Germline V lookup: CDR1 MDHEN, CDR2 SYDVKM.

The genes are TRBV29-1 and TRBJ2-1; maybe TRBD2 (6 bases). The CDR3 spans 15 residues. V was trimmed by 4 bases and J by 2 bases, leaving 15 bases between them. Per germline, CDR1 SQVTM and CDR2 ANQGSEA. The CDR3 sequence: CSVGLGGATYNEQFF. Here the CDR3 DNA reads TGCAGCGTTGGATTGGGCGGGGCGACCTACAATGAGCAGTTCTTC.